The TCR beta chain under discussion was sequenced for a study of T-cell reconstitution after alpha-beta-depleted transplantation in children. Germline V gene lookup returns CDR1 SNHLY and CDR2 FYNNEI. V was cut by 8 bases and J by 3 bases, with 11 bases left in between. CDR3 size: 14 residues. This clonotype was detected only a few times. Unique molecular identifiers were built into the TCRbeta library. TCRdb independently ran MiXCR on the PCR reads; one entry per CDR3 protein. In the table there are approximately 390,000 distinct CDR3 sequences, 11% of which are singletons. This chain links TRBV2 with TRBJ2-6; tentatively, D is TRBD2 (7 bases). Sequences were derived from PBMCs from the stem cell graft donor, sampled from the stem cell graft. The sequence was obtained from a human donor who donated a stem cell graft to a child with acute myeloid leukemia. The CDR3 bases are TGTGCCAGCGGGAGGGGGGATGGGGCCAACGTCCTGACTTTC. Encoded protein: CASGRGDGANVLTF.